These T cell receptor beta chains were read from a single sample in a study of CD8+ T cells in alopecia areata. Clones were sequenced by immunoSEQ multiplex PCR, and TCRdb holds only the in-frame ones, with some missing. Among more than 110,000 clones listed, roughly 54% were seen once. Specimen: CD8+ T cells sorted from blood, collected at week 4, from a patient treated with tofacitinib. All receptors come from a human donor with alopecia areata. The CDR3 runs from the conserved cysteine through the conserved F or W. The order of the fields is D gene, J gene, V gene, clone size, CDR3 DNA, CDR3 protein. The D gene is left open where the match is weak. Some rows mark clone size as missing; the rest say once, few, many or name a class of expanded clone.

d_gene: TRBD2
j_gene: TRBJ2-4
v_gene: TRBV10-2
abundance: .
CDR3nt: TGCGCCAGCAGTGAGTCGGGGCTAGCGGGGGTGGAGAACATTCAGTACTTC
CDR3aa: CASSESGLAGVENIQYF

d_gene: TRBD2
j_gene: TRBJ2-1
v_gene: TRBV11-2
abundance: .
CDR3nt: TGTGCCAGCAGATATCTGAGGACTAGCGGGAGTGAGCAGTTCTTC
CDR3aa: CASRYLRTSGSEQFF

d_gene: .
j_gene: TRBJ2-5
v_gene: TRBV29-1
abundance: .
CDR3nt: TGCAGCGCCGTAGAAGGGGTTTATGGGGAGACCCAGTACTTC
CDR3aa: CSAVEGVYGETQYF

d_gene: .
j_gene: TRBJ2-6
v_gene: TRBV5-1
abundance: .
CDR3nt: TGCGCCAGCAGCCAGCACCGCTCTGGGGCCAACGTCCTGACTTTC
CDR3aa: CASSQHRSGANVLTF

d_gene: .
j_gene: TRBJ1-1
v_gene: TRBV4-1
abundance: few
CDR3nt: TGCGCCAGCAGCCAAGTGGGGGACACTGAAGCTTTCTTT
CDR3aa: CASSQVGDTEAFF

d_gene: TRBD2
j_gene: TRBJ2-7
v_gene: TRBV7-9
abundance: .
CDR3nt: TGTGCCAGCAGCTTCCTGAGCGGGAGCTCCTACGAGCAGTACTTC
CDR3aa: CASSFLSGSSYEQYF

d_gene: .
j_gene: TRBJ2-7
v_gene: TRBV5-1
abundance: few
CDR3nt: TGCGCCAGCAGTTACTCAGGGGGGACCTACGAGCAGTACTTC
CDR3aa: CASSYSGGTYEQYF

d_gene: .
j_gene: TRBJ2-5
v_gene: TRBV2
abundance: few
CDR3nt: .
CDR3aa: CASREGGEYFGETQYF

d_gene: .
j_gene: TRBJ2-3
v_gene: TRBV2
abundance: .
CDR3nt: TGTGCCAGCGAAAGGCGCACAGATACGCAGTATTTT
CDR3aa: CASERRTDTQYF

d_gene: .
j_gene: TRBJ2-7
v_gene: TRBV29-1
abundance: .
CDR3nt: TGCAGCGCCGGAGACTCCGAGGGATTCTACGAGCAGTACTTC
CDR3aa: CSAGDSEGFYEQYF

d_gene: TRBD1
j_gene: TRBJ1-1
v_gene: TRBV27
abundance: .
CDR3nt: TGTGCCAGCAGTCTCCGACAGGGGTTGGACACTGAAGCTTTCTTT
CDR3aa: CASSLRQGLDTEAFF

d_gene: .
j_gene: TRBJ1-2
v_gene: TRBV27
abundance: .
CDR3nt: TGTGCCAGCAGTTTTCAAGGGGTGGAGGGGGTTAACTATGGCTACACCTTC
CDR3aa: CASSFQGVEGVNYGYTF

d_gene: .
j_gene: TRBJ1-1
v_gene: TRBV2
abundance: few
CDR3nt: TGTGCCAGCACCGATTCGGCGGTCGGCACTGAAGCTTTCTTT
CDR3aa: CASTDSAVGTEAFF

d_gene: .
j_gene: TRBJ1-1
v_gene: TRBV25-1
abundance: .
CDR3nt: TGTGCCAGCAAGACGGGAAACACTGAAGCTTTCTTT
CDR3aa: CASKTGNTEAFF

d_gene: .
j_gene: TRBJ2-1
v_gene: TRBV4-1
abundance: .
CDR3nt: TGCGCCAGCAGCCAAGTTAGGGGGGTGGGAGTGGACAATGAGCAGTTCTTC
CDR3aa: CASSQVRGVGVDNEQFF

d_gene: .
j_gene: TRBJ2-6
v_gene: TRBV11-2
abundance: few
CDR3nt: TGTGCCAGCAGCTTAATGACCGGGATACCCTCTGGGGCCAACGTCCTGACTTTC
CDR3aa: CASSLMTGIPSGANVLTF

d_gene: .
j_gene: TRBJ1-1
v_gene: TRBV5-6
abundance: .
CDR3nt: TGTGCCAGCAGCTTGGGCCCTAGGTTGAACACTGAAGCTTTCTTT
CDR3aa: CASSLGPRLNTEAFF

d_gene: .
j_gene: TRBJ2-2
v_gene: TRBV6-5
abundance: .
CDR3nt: TGTGCCAGCTCAAACACCGGGGAGCTGTTTTTT
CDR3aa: CASSNTGELFF

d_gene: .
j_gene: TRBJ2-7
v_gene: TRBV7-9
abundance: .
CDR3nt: TGTGCCAGCAGCCATCAAATGGTTTCATACGAGCAGTACTTC
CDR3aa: CASSHQMVSYEQYF

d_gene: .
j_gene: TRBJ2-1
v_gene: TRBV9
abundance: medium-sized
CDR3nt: TGTGCCAGCAGCGGGGGACACGGCAATGAGCAGTTCTTC
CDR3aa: CASSGGHGNEQFF

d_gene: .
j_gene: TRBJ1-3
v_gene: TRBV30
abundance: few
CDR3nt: TGTGCCTGGACGAAGCGGAACACCATATATTTT
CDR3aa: CAWTKRNTIYF